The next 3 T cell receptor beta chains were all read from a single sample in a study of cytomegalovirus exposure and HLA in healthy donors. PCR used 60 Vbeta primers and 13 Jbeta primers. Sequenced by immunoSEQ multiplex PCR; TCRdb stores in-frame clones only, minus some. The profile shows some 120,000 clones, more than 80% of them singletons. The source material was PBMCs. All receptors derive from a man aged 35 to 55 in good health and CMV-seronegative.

The CDR3 reads CASSLALGTENSPLHF. In nucleotides, the CDR3 is TGTGCCAGCAGCTTAGCCTTGGGGACAGAGAATTCACCCCTCCACTTT. The chain couples TRBV7-9 to TRBJ1-6; 7 positions match TRBD1. V shed 0 bases and J 7 bases; nucleotides not matched to a gene: 6. There are 16 residues in the CDR3. Germline V gives CDR1 SEHNR, CDR2 FQNEAQ (reference sequence). The whole variable domain, remainder taken from reference TRBV7-9 and TRBJ1-6, is DTGVSQNPRHKITKRGQNVTFRCDPISEHNRLYWYRQTLGQGPEFLTYFQNEAQLEKSRLLSDRFSAERPKGSFSTLEIQRTEQGDSAMYLCASSLALGTENSPLHFGNGTRLTVT.

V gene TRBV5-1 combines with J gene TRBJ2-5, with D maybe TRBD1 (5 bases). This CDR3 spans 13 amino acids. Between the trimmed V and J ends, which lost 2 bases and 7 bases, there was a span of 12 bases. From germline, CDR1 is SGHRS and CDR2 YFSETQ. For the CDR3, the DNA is TGCGCCAGCAGCTTCCAGGGTACAGGGACCCAGTACTTC. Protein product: CASSFQGTGTQYF.

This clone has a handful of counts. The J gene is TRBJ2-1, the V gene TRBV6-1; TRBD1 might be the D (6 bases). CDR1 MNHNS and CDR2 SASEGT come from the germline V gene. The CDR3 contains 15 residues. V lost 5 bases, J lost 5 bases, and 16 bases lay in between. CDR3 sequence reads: CASSTGTFVNNEQFF. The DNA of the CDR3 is TGTGCCAGCAGTACCGGGACATTTGTAAACAATGAGCAGTTCTTC.